A selection of T cell receptor beta chains follows, all from one sample in a study of cytomegalovirus exposure and HLA in healthy donors. Profiling relied on immunoSEQ multiplex PCR, and the TCRdb table lists in-frame clones only, not all of them. The sample has over 85,000 clones; about 81% are singletons. The source material was PBMCs. The source is a man in his forties in good health and CMV-seropositive. Each CDR3 is given with its conserved first and last residue. Each record gives: clone size, D gene, J gene, V gene, CDR3 protein, CDR3 DNA. The D gene is left open where the match is weak. Only part of the rows carry a size: once, few, many, or a class if the clone is expanded.

abundance: -
d_gene: -
j_gene: TRBJ1-2
v_gene: TRBV4-2
CDR3aa: CASSEPDRPNYGYTF
CDR3nt: TGTGCCAGCAGCGAACCCGACAGGCCTAACTATGGCTACACCTTC

abundance: -
d_gene: TRBD1
j_gene: TRBJ1-1
v_gene: TRBV11-2
CDR3aa: CASTPGRGIREAFF
CDR3nt: TGTGCCAGCACCCCCGGCAGGGGGATACGGGAAGCTTTCTTT

abundance: -
d_gene: -
j_gene: TRBJ2-7
v_gene: TRBV28
CDR3aa: CAVRPGDYEQYF
CDR3nt: TGTGCCGTACGGCCGGGGGACTACGAGCAGTACTTC

abundance: -
d_gene: -
j_gene: TRBJ1-1
v_gene: TRBV5-8
CDR3aa: CASRTTGVEAFF
CDR3nt: TGTGCCAGCAGAACGACGGGAGTTGAAGCTTTCTTT

abundance: -
d_gene: -
j_gene: TRBJ2-3
v_gene: TRBV11-2
CDR3aa: CASSSRTDTQYF
CDR3nt: TGTGCCAGCAGCTCCCGGACAGATACGCAGTATTTT

abundance: -
d_gene: TRBD1
j_gene: TRBJ2-7
v_gene: TRBV19
CDR3aa: CASSSGTGASYEQYF
CDR3nt: TGTGCCAGTAGTAGCGGGACAGGGGCTTCCTACGAGCAGTACTTC

abundance: -
d_gene: -
j_gene: TRBJ1-1
v_gene: TRBV27
CDR3aa: CASTSQGANTEAFF
CDR3nt: TGTGCCAGCACTTCTCAGGGTGCGAACACTGAAGCTTTCTTT

abundance: -
d_gene: -
j_gene: TRBJ1-2
v_gene: TRBV6-5
CDR3aa: CASSYGTRGNYGYTF
CDR3nt: TGTGCCAGCAGTTACGGGACAAGAGGCAACTATGGCTACACCTTC

abundance: -
d_gene: -
j_gene: TRBJ2-7
v_gene: TRBV28
CDR3aa: CASSLGPEYEQYF
CDR3nt: TGTGCCAGCAGTTTAGGGCCAGAATACGAGCAGTACTTC

abundance: -
d_gene: -
j_gene: TRBJ2-1
v_gene: TRBV6-6
CDR3aa: CASMQGRHNEQFF
CDR3nt: TGTGCCAGCATGCAGGGGAGACACAATGAGCAGTTCTTC

abundance: -
d_gene: -
j_gene: TRBJ2-2
v_gene: TRBV7-2
CDR3aa: CASSLSVSRGTGELFF
CDR3nt: TGTGCCAGCAGCTTAAGTGTCTCCCGGGGAACCGGGGAGCTGTTTTTT

abundance: once
d_gene: -
j_gene: TRBJ1-2
v_gene: TRBV2
CDR3aa: CASSGTLYGYTF
CDR3nt: TGTGCCAGCAGTGGGACACTCTATGGCTACACCTTC

abundance: -
d_gene: -
j_gene: TRBJ1-2
v_gene: TRBV28
CDR3aa: CASSRYGYTF
CDR3nt: TGTGCCAGCAGTCGTTATGGCTACACCTTC

abundance: -
d_gene: -
j_gene: TRBJ1-6
v_gene: TRBV5-1
CDR3aa: CASSRTGISYNSPLHF
CDR3nt: TGCGCCAGCAGCCGAACAGGGATCTCCTATAATTCACCCCTCCACTTT

abundance: -
d_gene: -
j_gene: TRBJ1-2
v_gene: TRBV5-1
CDR3aa: CASKRTDHSDYGYTF
CDR3nt: TGCGCCAGCAAACGGACTGACCACTCGGACTATGGCTACACCTTC

abundance: -
d_gene: TRBD2
j_gene: TRBJ2-5
v_gene: TRBV5-4
CDR3aa: CASSWSLGGSETQYF
CDR3nt: TGTGCCAGCAGCTGGTCCTTGGGGGGGTCAGAGACCCAGTACTTC

abundance: few
d_gene: -
j_gene: TRBJ1-2
v_gene: TRBV5-1
CDR3aa: CASRSEVGVYGYTF
CDR3nt: TGCGCCAGCAGGTCCGAAGTAGGGGTCTATGGCTACACCTTC

abundance: few
d_gene: TRBD2
j_gene: TRBJ2-1
v_gene: TRBV9
CDR3aa: CASSRSLAGGPLTYNEQFF
CDR3nt: TGTGCCAGCAGCCGATCACTAGCGGGGGGGCCTCTAACCTACAATGAGCAGTTCTTC

abundance: -
d_gene: TRBD2
j_gene: TRBJ2-3
v_gene: TRBV28
CDR3aa: CASSGRAVDTQYF
CDR3nt: TGTGCCAGTAGCGGGAGGGCCGTAGATACGCAGTATTTT

abundance: -
d_gene: -
j_gene: TRBJ1-6
v_gene: TRBV9
CDR3aa: CASSPYGSSSSPLHF
CDR3nt: TGTGCCAGCAGCCCCTATGGGAGTAGTAGTTCACCCCTCCACTTT

abundance: -
d_gene: TRBD2
j_gene: TRBJ2-3
v_gene: TRBV18
CDR3aa: CASSSTSGARDTQYF
CDR3nt: TGTGCCAGCTCATCCACTAGCGGGGCGAGAGATACGCAGTATTTT

abundance: -
d_gene: -
j_gene: TRBJ1-1
v_gene: TRBV6-5
CDR3aa: CASSYRGSEAFF
CDR3nt: TGTGCCAGCAGTTACAGGGGGTCTGAAGCTTTCTTT

abundance: -
d_gene: TRBD1
j_gene: TRBJ2-3
v_gene: TRBV7-9
CDR3aa: CASSRGQGDPGDTQYF
CDR3nt: TGTGCCAGCAGCCGGGGACAGGGGGACCCGGGGGATACGCAGTATTTT

abundance: -
d_gene: -
j_gene: TRBJ2-4
v_gene: TRBV29-1
CDR3aa: CSVESVAKNIQYF
CDR3nt: TGCAGCGTTGAATCAGTAGCCAAAAACATTCAGTACTTC

abundance: -
d_gene: -
j_gene: TRBJ1-3
v_gene: TRBV11-2
CDR3aa: CASSLKLYSGNTIYF
CDR3nt: TGTGCCAGCAGCTTAAAACTGTACTCTGGAAACACCATATATTTT

abundance: -
d_gene: -
j_gene: TRBJ1-2
v_gene: TRBV10-1
CDR3aa: CASSDGGGRANYGYTF
CDR3nt: TGCGCCAGCAGTGACGGGGGGGGCCGAGCTAACTATGGCTACACCTTC

abundance: few
d_gene: TRBD1
j_gene: TRBJ1-3
v_gene: TRBV10-1
CDR3aa: CASSESTGAGNTIYF
CDR3nt: TGCGCCAGCAGTGAGTCGACAGGGGCTGGAAACACCATATATTTT

abundance: -
d_gene: TRBD1
j_gene: TRBJ2-1
v_gene: TRBV6-5
CDR3aa: CASSNPTGRRQFF
CDR3nt: TGTGCCAGCAGTAACCCGACAGGGCGGCGGCAGTTCTTC

abundance: -
d_gene: -
j_gene: TRBJ2-1
v_gene: TRBV7-9
CDR3aa: CASSGSLRAGGWFF
CDR3nt: TGTGCCAGCAGCGGGTCTTTAAGAGCGGGTGGGTGGTTCTTC

abundance: -
d_gene: -
j_gene: TRBJ2-2
v_gene: TRBV9
CDR3aa: CASSGGRGSGELFF
CDR3nt: TGTGCCAGCAGCGGAGGACGAGGGTCCGGGGAGCTGTTTTTT

abundance: -
d_gene: TRBD2
j_gene: TRBJ2-2
v_gene: TRBV2
CDR3aa: CASRGTSGDTGELFF
CDR3nt: TGTGCCAGCAGAGGGACTAGCGGCGACACCGGGGAGCTGTTTTTT

abundance: -
d_gene: -
j_gene: TRBJ1-2
v_gene: TRBV5-1
CDR3aa: CASSYSGETNYGYTF
CDR3nt: TGCGCCAGCAGCTACTCAGGGGAGACTAACTATGGCTACACCTTC

abundance: -
d_gene: -
j_gene: TRBJ1-6
v_gene: TRBV4-2
CDR3aa: CASSRGNSPLHF
CDR3nt: TGTGCCAGCAGCCGAGGTAATTCACCCCTCCACTTT

abundance: -
d_gene: -
j_gene: TRBJ2-7
v_gene: TRBV7-2
CDR3aa: CASSPGLLGEQYF
CDR3nt: TGTGCCAGCAGCCCCGGACTCCTTGGGGAGCAGTACTTC

abundance: -
d_gene: -
j_gene: TRBJ1-1
v_gene: TRBV19
CDR3aa: CASSIPLTVGNTEAFF
CDR3nt: TGTGCCAGTAGTATCCCCTTGACAGTGGGAAACACTGAAGCTTTCTTT

abundance: -
d_gene: -
j_gene: TRBJ1-1
v_gene: TRBV7-8
CDR3aa: CASIRRGGNTEAFF
CDR3nt: TGTGCCAGCATCCGAAGGGGGGGTAACACTGAAGCTTTCTTT

abundance: -
d_gene: -
j_gene: TRBJ1-5
v_gene: TRBV25-1
CDR3aa: CASSESGGAEQPQHF
CDR3nt: TGTGCCAGCAGTGAATCGGGGGGAGCGGAACAGCCCCAGCATTTT

abundance: -
d_gene: -
j_gene: TRBJ2-7
v_gene: TRBV5-4
CDR3aa: CASSTDGGAHEQYF
CDR3nt: TGTGCCAGCAGCACGGATGGCGGGGCTCACGAGCAGTACTTC

abundance: -
d_gene: -
j_gene: TRBJ2-1
v_gene: TRBV7-9
CDR3aa: CASSFTGLSDEQFF
CDR3nt: TGTGCCAGCAGCTTCACAGGGCTGTCCGATGAGCAGTTCTTC

abundance: -
d_gene: -
j_gene: TRBJ1-1
v_gene: TRBV5-4
CDR3aa: CASSLDRAGTEAFF
CDR3nt: TGTGCCAGCAGCTTGGACAGGGCGGGCACTGAAGCTTTCTTT

abundance: -
d_gene: TRBD1
j_gene: TRBJ1-1
v_gene: TRBV6-5
CDR3aa: CASSYKDRGNTEAFF
CDR3nt: TGTGCCAGCAGTTACAAGGACAGGGGTAACACTGAAGCTTTCTTT

abundance: -
d_gene: -
j_gene: TRBJ2-5
v_gene: TRBV27
CDR3aa: CATRGGETQYF
CDR3nt: TGTGCCACCAGGGGGGGGGAGACCCAGTACTTC

abundance: -
d_gene: -
j_gene: TRBJ1-1
v_gene: TRBV5-5
CDR3aa: CASSLGWQNTEAFF
CDR3nt: TGTGCCAGCAGCCTGGGTTGGCAGAACACTGAAGCTTTCTTT

abundance: -
d_gene: TRBD2
j_gene: TRBJ2-3
v_gene: TRBV2
CDR3aa: CASRRTSGGLDTQYF
CDR3nt: TGTGCCAGCAGGCGGACTAGCGGGGGCCTCGATACGCAGTATTTT

abundance: once
d_gene: -
j_gene: TRBJ2-7
v_gene: TRBV19
CDR3aa: CASSIVGGTYEQYF
CDR3nt: TGTGCCAGTAGTATAGTTGGCGGTACCTACGAGCAGTACTTC

abundance: once
d_gene: -
j_gene: TRBJ1-2
v_gene: TRBV6-1
CDR3aa: CASSTPGYGYTF
CDR3nt: TGTGCCAGCAGTACGCCAGGCTATGGCTACACCTTC

abundance: -
d_gene: -
j_gene: TRBJ2-5
v_gene: TRBV2
CDR3aa: CASSRAGEETQYF
CDR3nt: TGTGCCAGCAGTCGGGCAGGGGAAGAGACCCAGTACTTC

abundance: -
d_gene: -
j_gene: TRBJ2-5
v_gene: TRBV19
CDR3aa: CASSIDYNQETQYF
CDR3nt: TGTGCCAGTAGTATAGATTACAACCAAGAGACCCAGTACTTC

abundance: -
d_gene: TRBD2
j_gene: TRBJ2-7
v_gene: TRBV10-2
CDR3aa: CASSATSGGAYEQYF
CDR3nt: TGCGCCAGCAGTGCTACTAGCGGGGGGGCATACGAGCAGTACTTC

abundance: -
d_gene: -
j_gene: TRBJ2-7
v_gene: TRBV7-2
CDR3aa: CASSPGGPVGEQYF
CDR3nt: TGTGCCAGCAGCCCCGGGGGGCCCGTCGGCGAGCAGTACTTC

abundance: -
d_gene: -
j_gene: TRBJ2-7
v_gene: TRBV10-2
CDR3aa: CASSQGHEQYF
CDR3nt: TGCGCCAGCAGCCAGGGTCACGAGCAGTACTTC